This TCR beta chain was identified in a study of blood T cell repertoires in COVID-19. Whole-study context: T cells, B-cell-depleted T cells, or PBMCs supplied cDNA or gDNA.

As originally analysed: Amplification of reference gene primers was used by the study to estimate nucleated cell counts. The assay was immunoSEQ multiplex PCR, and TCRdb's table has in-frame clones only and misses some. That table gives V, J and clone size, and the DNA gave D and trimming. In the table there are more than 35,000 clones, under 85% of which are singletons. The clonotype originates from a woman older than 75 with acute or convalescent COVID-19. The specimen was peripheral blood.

CDR3 nucleotide sequence: TGTGCCAGCAGCGAGGGGACTAGCGGGGTTGGAGATACGCAGTATTTT. Its protein product is CASSEGTSGVGDTQYF. This rearrangement joins TRBV9 to TRBJ2-3; TRBD2 matches 13 bases. The CDR3 consists of 16 residues. V was clipped by 3 bases and J by 5 bases; unmatched bases: 6. Germline loops: CDR1 SGDLS, CDR2 YYNGEE.